The next 10 T cell receptor beta chains were all read from a single sample in a study of blood T cell repertoires in COVID-19. Repertoires were generated with immunoSEQ multiplex PCR, while TCRdb's copy carries only in-frame clones and drops some. The sample contains about 160,000 clones, approximately 90% of which appear only once. Material for sequencing was peripheral blood. Receptors originate from a man aged 18 to 30 with acute or convalescent COVID-19.

V is TRBV5-1 and J is TRBJ2-7; D might be TRBD2 (6 bases). Trimming stripped 2 bases from V and 3 bases from J, with 12 bases between. The CDR3 is 14 amino acids. Per germline, CDR1 SGHRS and CDR2 YFSETQ. The chain's CDR3 is CASSLLAPGYEQYF. The CDR3 DNA reads TGCGCCAGCAGCTTACTAGCCCCTGGCTACGAGCAGTACTTC.

This clone was picked up a small number of times. This rearrangement joins TRBV7-6 to TRBJ2-3; 7 nucleotides line up with TRBD1. J gave up 5 bases and V 5 bases, and 4 bases lay outside the gene matches. This CDR3 has 13 amino acids. The germline CDR1 and CDR2 sequences are SGHVS and FNYEAQ. CDR3 protein: CASSQGQLDTQYF. The CDR3 DNA follows: TGTGCCAGCAGCCAGGGACAGCTAGATACGCAGTATTTT.

The chain has TRBV18 and TRBJ1-5; D is undetermined. This CDR3 is built from 15 residues. CDR1 KGHSH and CDR2 LQKENI come from the germline V gene. V lost 2 bases and J 0 bases, leaving 8 bases between the germline ends. The CDR3 spells CASSPVTNSNQPQHF. CDR3 sequence (DNA): TGTGCCAGCTCACCAGTGACAAATAGCAATCAGCCCCAGCATTTT.

The rearrangement links TRBV6-5 to TRBJ2-1; 7 positions match TRBD2. This CDR3 spans 15 amino acids. V was pared by 2 bases and J by 4 bases, with 5 bases of the junction left unmatched. The germline CDR1 and CDR2 sequences are MNHEY and SVGAGI. In nucleotides, the CDR3 is TGTGCCAGCAGTTACGTCCTAGCGGAATACAATGAGCAGTTCTTC. It encodes CASSYVLAEYNEQFF.

J is TRBJ2-1 and V is TRBV3-1 (or the pseudogene TRBV3-2), with TRBD2 matching 12 bases. Trimming removed 4 bases from V and 0 bases from J; junction bases left unmatched: 7. The CDR3 loop spans 18 amino acids. Germline V gene lookup returns CDR1 LGHDT and CDR2 YNNKEL (reference sequence). The CDR3 loop reads CASSPGTSGQSSYNEQFF. The DNA for the CDR3 is TGTGCCAGCAGCCCCGGGACTAGCGGGCAAAGCTCCTACAATGAGCAGTTCTTC.

The chain has TRBV7-8 and TRBJ1-4; maybe TRBD1 (5 bases). The CDR3 runs 16 residues. V dropped 4 bases and J dropped 7 bases, with 19 bases sitting between them. Germline CDR1 is SGHVS and CDR2 is FQNEAQ. This CDR3 reads CASSYPSGGLGEKLFF. The CDR3 DNA is TGTGCCAGCAGCTATCCCTCGGGGGGGTTAGGTGAAAAACTGTTTTTT. The whole variable domain, filled in from reference TRBV7-8 and TRBJ1-4, reads GAGVSQSPRYKVAKRGQDVALRCDPISGHVSLFWYQQALGQGPEFLTYFQNEAQLDKSGLPSDRFFAERPEGSVSTLKIQRTQQEDSAVYLCASSYPSGGLGEKLFFGSGTQLSVL.

This chain links TRBV5-4 with TRBJ1-2, with D tentatively TRBD1 (5 bases). The germline V and J ends were trimmed by 10 bases and 5 bases, with 18 bases remaining between them. Germline V lookup: CDR1 SGHNT, CDR2 YYREEE (reference sequence). This CDR3 comprises 13 residues. CDR3 bases: TGTGCCCTAAACACGGGAGGGACTTATGGCTACACCTTC. This translates into CALNTGGTYGYTF.

The rearrangement links TRBV27 to TRBJ1-2, with 8 bases aligning to TRBD1. The CDR3 has 15 residues. CDR1 is MNHEY, CDR2 SMNVEV, per germline (reference sequence). Losses at the gene ends were 2 bases for V and 8 bases for J; bases not matched to a gene: 10. Here the CDR3 reads CASSLKSRGQEGYTF. The CDR3 DNA follows: TGTGCCAGCAGTTTAAAGTCTCGGGGACAGGAAGGCTACACCTTC.

This chain joins TRBV5-1 and TRBJ2-3, with TRBD2 matching 14 bases. Unmatched junction bases numbered 6, after V lost 1 base and J lost 2 bases. The germline V gene has CDR1 SGHRS and CDR2 YFSETQ. The CDR3 is 18 residues long. This CDR3 is CASSLKGLAGAFTDTQYF. The CDR3, as DNA: TGCGCCAGCAGCTTGAAGGGACTAGCGGGGGCCTTCACAGATACGCAGTATTTT.

This rearrangement joins TRBV5-1 to TRBJ1-1; the D gene is possibly TRBD1 (6 bases). Trimming removed 4 bases from V and 6 bases from J, with 13 bases in between. From germline, CDR1 is SGHRS and CDR2 YFSETQ. This CDR3 spans 13 amino acids. CDR3 sequence reads: CASSTGMKSEAFF. The CDR3 DNA sequence: TGCGCCAGCAGCACAGGGATGAAATCTGAAGCTTTCTTT. The complete variable domain, with remaining parts taken from reference TRBV5-1 and TRBJ1-1, reads KAGVTQTPRYLIKTRGQQVTLSCSPISGHRSVSWYQQTPGQGLQFLFEYFSETQRNKGNFPGRFSGRQFSNSRSEMNVSTLELGDSALYLCASSTGMKSEAFFGQGTRLTVV.